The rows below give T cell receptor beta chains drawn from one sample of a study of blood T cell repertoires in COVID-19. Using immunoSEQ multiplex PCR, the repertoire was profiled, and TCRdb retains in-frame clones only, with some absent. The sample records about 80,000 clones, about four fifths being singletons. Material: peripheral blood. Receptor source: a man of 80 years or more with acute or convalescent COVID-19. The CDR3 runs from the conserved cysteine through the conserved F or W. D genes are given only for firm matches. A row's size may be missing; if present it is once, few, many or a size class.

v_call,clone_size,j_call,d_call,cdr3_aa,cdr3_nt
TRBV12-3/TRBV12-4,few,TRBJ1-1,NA,CASSLRGSEAFF,TGTGCCAGCAGTTTAAGGGGGTCTGAAGCTTTCTTT
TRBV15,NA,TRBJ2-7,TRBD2,CATGRGLTGNEQYF,TGTGCCACCGGGCGGGGGTTAACCGGGAACGAGCAGTACTTC
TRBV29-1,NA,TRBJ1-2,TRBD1,CSVGQGSNYGYTF,TGCAGCGTCGGACAGGGGTCTAACTATGGCTACACCTTC
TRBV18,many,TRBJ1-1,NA,CASSPSIRQDTEAFF,TGTGCCAGCTCACCAAGTATTCGGCAGGACACTGAAGCTTTCTTT
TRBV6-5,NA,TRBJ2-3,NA,CASSSGADTQYF,TGTGCCAGCAGTTCAGGGGCAGATACGCAGTATTTT
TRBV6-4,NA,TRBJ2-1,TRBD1,CASSGTTGAGYNEQFF,TGTGCCAGCAGTGGTACGACAGGGGCTGGGTACAATGAGCAGTTCTTC
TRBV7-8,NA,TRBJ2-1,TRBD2,CASSHRLAGATYNEQFF,TGTGCCAGCAGCCACCGACTAGCGGGGGCTACCTACAATGAGCAGTTCTTC
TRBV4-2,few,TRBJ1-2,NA,CASSQEGEGSNGYTF,TGTGCCAGCAGCCAAGAAGGGGAGGGATCGAATGGCTACACCTTC
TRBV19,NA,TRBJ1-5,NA,CASSPGRDQPQHF,TGTGCCAGTAGTCCCGGGAGGGATCAGCCCCAGCATTTT
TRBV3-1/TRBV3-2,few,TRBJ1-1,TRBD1,CASSPYRGQGMNTEAFF,TGTGCCAGCAGCCCATACCGGGGACAGGGTATGAACACTGAAGCTTTCTTT
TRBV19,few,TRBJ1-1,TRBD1,CASIRGIEAFF,TGTGCCAGTATCAGGGGGATTGAAGCTTTCTTT
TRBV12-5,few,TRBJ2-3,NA,CASGDYRTDTQYF,TGTGCTAGTGGGGACTATCGCACAGATACGCAGTATTTT
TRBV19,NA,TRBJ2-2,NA,CASSIWSGSSSTGELFF,TGTGCCAGTAGTATTTGGTCAGGTTCTTCGAGCACCGGGGAGCTGTTTTTT
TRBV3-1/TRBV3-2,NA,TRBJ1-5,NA,CASSQRLGGDQPQHF,TGTGCCAGCAGCCAAAGGTTGGGTGGAGATCAGCCCCAGCATTTT
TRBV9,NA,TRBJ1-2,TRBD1,CASSVTGAHGYTF,TGTGCCAGCAGCGTGACAGGGGCCCACGGCTACACCTTC
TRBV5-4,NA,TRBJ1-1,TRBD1,CASSSDRTGKNTEAFF,TGTGCCAGCAGCTCAGATCGGACAGGGAAGAACACTGAAGCTTTCTTT
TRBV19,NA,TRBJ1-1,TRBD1,CASSRETGGHTEAFF,TGTGCCAGTAGTCGGGAGACAGGGGGTCACACTGAAGCTTTCTTT
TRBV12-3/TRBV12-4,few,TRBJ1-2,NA,CASSTGQAYGYTF,TGTGCCAGCAGCACGGGACAAGCCTATGGCTACACCTTC
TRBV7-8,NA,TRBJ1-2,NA,CASSLDGSNYGYTF,TGTGCCAGCAGCTTAGACGGGTCTAACTATGGCTACACCTTC
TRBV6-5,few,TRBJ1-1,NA,CASSSGINTEAFF,TGTGCCAGCAGTTCCGGGATTAACACTGAAGCTTTCTTT
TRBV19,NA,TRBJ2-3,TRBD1,CASMMGQGANTQYF,TGTGCCAGTATGATGGGACAGGGGGCGAATACGCAGTATTTT
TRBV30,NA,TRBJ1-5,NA,CAWSVVQASQPQHF,TGTGCCTGGAGTGTAGTCCAGGCATCTCAGCCCCAGCATTTT
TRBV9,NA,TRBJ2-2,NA,CASSVEAGLTGELFF,TGTGCCAGCAGCGTAGAGGCAGGGCTCACCGGGGAGCTGTTTTTT
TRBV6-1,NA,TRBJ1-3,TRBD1,CASSVGTGGHSGNTIYF,TGTGCCAGCAGTGTGGGGACAGGGGGCCACTCTGGAAACACCATATATTTT
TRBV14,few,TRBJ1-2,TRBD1,CASSQRDRGGYTF,TGTGCCAGCAGCCAACGGGACAGGGGAGGCTACACCTTC
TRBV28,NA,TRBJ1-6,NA,CASTPTGMASPLHF,TGTGCCAGCACCCCTACAGGGATGGCTTCACCCCTCCACTTT
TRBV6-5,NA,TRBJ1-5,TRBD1,CASRTGAAVNQPQHF,TGTGCCAGCAGGACAGGGGCCGCGGTCAATCAGCCCCAGCATTTT
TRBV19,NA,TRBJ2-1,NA,CASSPIPGARSYNEQFF,TGTGCCAGTAGTCCTATTCCAGGGGCCCGGTCCTACAATGAGCAGTTCTTC
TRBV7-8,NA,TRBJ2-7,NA,CASSLGLAALTYEQYF,TGTGCCAGCAGCTTAGGGCTAGCCGCGTTAACCTACGAGCAGTACTTC
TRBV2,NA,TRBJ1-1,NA,CASILGGGRTEAFF,TGTGCCAGCATCTTAGGGGGGGGAAGAACTGAAGCTTTCTTT
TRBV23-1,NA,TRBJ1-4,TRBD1,CASSQVPGQHFEKLFF,TGCGCCAGCAGTCAGGTTCCGGGACAGCACTTTGAAAAACTGTTTTTT
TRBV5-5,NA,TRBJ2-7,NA,CASSLGATSPYEQYF,TGTGCCAGCAGCTTGGGGGCCACAAGTCCCTACGAGCAGTACTTC
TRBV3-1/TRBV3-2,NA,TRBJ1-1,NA,CASSQDWRAEAFF,TGTGCCAGCAGCCAAGATTGGCGGGCTGAAGCTTTCTTT
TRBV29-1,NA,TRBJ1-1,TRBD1,CSVAWTGGDPEAFF,TGCAGCGTCGCCTGGACAGGAGGAGATCCTGAAGCTTTCTTT
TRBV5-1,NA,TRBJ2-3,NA,CASSPLPDTQYF,TGCGCCAGCAGCCCCCTACCGGATACGCAGTATTTT
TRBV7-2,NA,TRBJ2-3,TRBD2,CASSPGLAGSTDTQYF,TGTGCCAGCAGCCCCGGACTAGCGGGCAGCACAGATACGCAGTATTTT
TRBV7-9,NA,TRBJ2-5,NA,CASSLFRSGGQETQYF,TGTGCCAGCAGCCTTTTCCGTTCCGGGGGCCAAGAGACCCAGTACTTC
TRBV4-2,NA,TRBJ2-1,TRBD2,CASSQDLASGVPYNEQFF,TGTGCCAGCAGCCAAGATCTGGCCAGCGGGGTCCCCTACAATGAGCAGTTCTTC
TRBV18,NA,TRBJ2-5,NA,CASSPPNRYQETQYF,TGTGCCAGCTCACCACCGAACAGGTACCAAGAGACCCAGTACTTC
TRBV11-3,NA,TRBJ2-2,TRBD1,CASSLDPDRAGAGELFF,TGTGCCAGCAGCTTAGATCCGGACAGGGCGGGCGCCGGGGAGCTGTTTTTT
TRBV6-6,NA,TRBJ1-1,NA,CASSYPITGMDTEAFF,TGTGCCAGCAGTTACCCGATTACAGGGATGGACACTGAAGCTTTCTTT
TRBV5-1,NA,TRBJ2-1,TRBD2,CASSARGSGVVDEQFF,TGCGCCAGCAGCGCCCGGGGTAGCGGGGTGGTGGATGAGCAGTTCTTC
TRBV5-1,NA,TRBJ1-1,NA,CASTPGRGEDTEAFF,TGCGCCAGCACCCCGGGGCGGGGTGAGGACACTGAAGCTTTCTTT
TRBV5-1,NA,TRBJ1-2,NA,CASSLNTPRDGYTF,TGCGCCAGCAGCTTGAATACACCGCGGGATGGCTACACCTTC
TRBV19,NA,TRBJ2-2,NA,CASSGAETGELFF,TGTGCCAGTAGTGGGGCGGAGACCGGGGAGCTGTTTTTT